Below are 15 T cell receptor beta chains sequenced from a single sample in a study of CD8 T cells in Susac syndrome. An input of roughly 0.5 to 1 ug of RNA was subjected to reverse transcription using random hexamers. One entry per CDR3 protein, called by TCRdb with MiXCR from the immunoSEQ multiplex PCR reads. The sample carries roughly 200,000 distinct CDR3 sequences, over 85% recorded once. The specimen sequenced was CD4+ T cells from PBMCs. The receptors stem from a human donor in good health.

The chain's CDR3 is CASSPLAGLNTEAFF. CDR3 bases: TGTGCCAGCTCACCATTGGCAGGTTTGAACACTGAAGCTTTCTTT. The rearrangement links TRBV18 to TRBJ1-1; no definite D call. This CDR3 region has 15 residues. Deletions cut 2 bases from V and 0 bases from J, with 10 bases between. Germline CDR1 is KGHSH and CDR2 is LQKENI.

This clonotype was found once. The chain links TRBV20-1 to TRBJ2-1; maybe TRBD2 (7 bases). The CDR3 is made up of 13 amino acids. V was trimmed by 5 bases and J by 7 bases, leaving 15 bases between them. The germline V gene encodes CDR1 DFQATT and CDR2 SNEGSKA (reference sequence). The CDR3 region has the DNA TGCAGTGCTCCTAGGGGGGGTTCTAATGAGCAGTTCTTC. Protein product: CSAPRGGSNEQFF.

This clonotype showed up just once. The genes are TRBV4-3 and TRBJ1-2; D possibly corresponds to TRBD1 (6 bases). Germline V gene data show CDR1 as LGHNA and CDR2 as YSLEER. The CDR3 spans 13 residues. V lost 1 base and J 7 bases, leaving 10 bases between the germline ends. CDR3 DNA: TGCGCCAGCAGCCAAGTTGGGGGGCCTGGCTACACCTTC. This gives the protein CASSQVGGPGYTF.

V and J are TRBV28 and TRBJ1-2, with D hard to call. Germline CDR1 reads MDHEN; CDR2 reads SYDVKM. This CDR3 has 13 residues. Trimming cost V 3 bases and J 8 bases, with 13 bases left between them. The CDR3 DNA is TGTGCCAGCAGTTTGTCCAGGCGGTGGGGCTACACCTTC. Translation: CASSLSRRWGYTF.

The chain combines TRBV30 with TRBJ1-5, with no clear D. Trimming pared 1 base from V and 9 bases from J, leaving 13 bases between. The CDR3 sequence is 13 residues long. CDR1 is GTSNPN and CDR2 is SVGIG in the germline V gene (reference sequence). The CDR3 region has the DNA TGTGCCTGGAGTGATGGGTCGAGGTCGCCCCAGCATTTT. Its protein product is CAWSDGSRSPQHF.

CDR3: CASRPGSHQPQHF. CDR3 in DNA: TGTGCCAGCAGACCAGGAAGTCATCAGCCCCAGCATTTT. This rearrangement joins TRBV27 to TRBJ1-5; D gene uncertain. CDR1 is MNHEY and CDR2 is SMNVEV in the germline V gene (reference sequence). This CDR3 is built from 13 residues. V was trimmed by 6 bases and J by 5 bases, leaving 11 bases between them.

This chain joins TRBV6-5 and TRBJ2-7; TRBD1 matches at 7 bases. CDR3 length: 14 residues. Germline V CDR1 and CDR2: MNHEY, SVGAGI. After removal of 7 bases from V and 2 bases from J, the junction contained 8 bases not matched to a gene. This CDR3 is CASTQTGSTYEQYF. CDR3 sequence (DNA): TGTGCCAGCACCCAGACAGGGTCGACCTACGAGCAGTACTTC.

The chain joins TRBV12-3 or TRBV12-4 to TRBJ1-1; no firm D call. CDR3 size: 14 residues. The germline V and J ends were trimmed by 1 base and 3 bases, with 9 bases remaining between them. The CDR3 coding sequence is TGTGCCAGCAGTTTAGATTTAGGGTACACTGAAGCTTTCTTT. This translates into CASSLDLGYTEAFF.

The chain employs TRBV30 and TRBJ1-1; D remains unclear. Trimming removed 5 bases at V and 1 base at J, with 11 bases between. The germline V gene has CDR1 GTSNPN and CDR2 SVGIG (reference sequence). The CDR3 is made up of 13 amino acids. The CDR3 here is CAWHSQTNTEAFF. In nucleotides, the CDR3 is TGTGCCTGGCATTCACAAACGAACACTGAAGCTTTCTTT.

This clonotype came up once. The chain employs TRBV7-2 and TRBJ2-3; D is undetermined. There are 15 residues in the CDR3. Trimming cost V 2 bases and J 0 bases, with 9 bases left between them. Looked up from germline, CDR1 is SGHTA and CDR2 is FQGNSA. The CDR3 bases are TGTGCCAGCAGCTTAATGGCTGCTAGCACAGATACGCAGTATTTT. The encoded protein is CASSLMAASTDTQYF.

The V and J genes are TRBV20-1 and TRBJ2-5; the D is unclear. V gave up 3 bases and J gave up 2 bases, with 13 bases separating them. Germline V gene lookup returns CDR1 DFQATT and CDR2 SNEGSKA (reference sequence). CDR3 size: 14 residues. The CDR3 protein is CSARFLIGQETQYF. CDR3 bases: TGCAGTGCTAGGTTTCTTATAGGGCAAGAGACCCAGTACTTC.

This chain uses TRBV7-8 with TRBJ2-6; no firm D call. The V gene lost 8 bases and the J gene lost 0 bases, with 11 bases spanning the gap. Per the germline V gene, CDR1 is SGHVS and CDR2 is FQNEAQ. The CDR3 is made up of 15 amino acids. The CDR3 here is CASGPVSSGANVLTF. Here the CDR3 DNA reads TGTGCCAGCGGCCCAGTCTCCTCTGGGGCCAACGTCCTGACTTTC. Drawing the rest from reference TRBV7-8 and TRBJ2-6, the complete variable domain is GAGVSQSPRYKVAKRGQDVALRCDPISGHVSLFWYQQALGQGPEFLTYFQNEAQLDKSGLPSDRFFAERPEGSVSTLKIQRTQQEDSAVYLCASGPVSSGANVLTFGAGSRLTVL.

The CDR3 coding sequence is TGCAGTGCTCGGGACAGGGGGTGGGCCCAGTACTTC. The encoded protein is CSARDRGWAQYF. The V and J genes are TRBV20-1 and TRBJ2-5, with 11 bases lining up with TRBD1. The CDR3 contains 12 residues. The J segment lost 9 bases and the V segment lost 5 bases, leaving 5 bases of the junction unmatched. In germline, CDR1 is DFQATT, CDR2 SNEGSKA (reference sequence).

The chain uses TRBV20-1 and TRBJ2-3, with unresolved D. Germline loops: CDR1 DFQATT, CDR2 SNEGSKA (reference sequence). The CDR3 runs to 11 residues. V was trimmed by 6 bases and J by 3 bases, leaving 7 bases between them. CDR3 protein: CSALRTDTQYF. DNA of the CDR3: TGCAGTGCCCTGAGAACAGATACGCAGTATTTT.

The chain employs TRBV3-1 and TRBJ2-1; the match to TRBD2 covers 7 bases. Germline V gives CDR1 LGHDT, CDR2 YNNKEL (reference sequence). The CDR3 covers 15 residues. The V gene end was trimmed by 2 bases and the J gene end by 0 bases; junction bases not matched to a gene: 1. Written as DNA, the CDR3 is TGTGCCAGCAGCCAAAGCGGGGCCTCCTACAATGAGCAGTTCTTC. Its translation is CASSQSGASYNEQFF.